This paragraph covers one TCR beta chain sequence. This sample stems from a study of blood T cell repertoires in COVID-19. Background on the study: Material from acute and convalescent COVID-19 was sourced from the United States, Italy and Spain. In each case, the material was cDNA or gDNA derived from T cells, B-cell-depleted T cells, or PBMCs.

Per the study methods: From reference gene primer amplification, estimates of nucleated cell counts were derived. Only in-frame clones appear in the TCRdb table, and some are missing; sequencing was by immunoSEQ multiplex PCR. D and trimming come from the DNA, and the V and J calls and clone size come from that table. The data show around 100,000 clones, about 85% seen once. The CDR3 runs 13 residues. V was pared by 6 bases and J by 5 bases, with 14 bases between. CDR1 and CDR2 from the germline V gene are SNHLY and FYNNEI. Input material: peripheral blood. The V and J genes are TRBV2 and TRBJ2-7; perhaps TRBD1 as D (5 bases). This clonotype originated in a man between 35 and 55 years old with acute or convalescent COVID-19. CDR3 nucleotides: TGTGCCAGCAGCCTCTTCCCAGGGAACGAGCAGTACTTC. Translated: CASSLFPGNEQYF. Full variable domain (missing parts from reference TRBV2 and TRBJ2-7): EPEVTQTPSHQVTQMGQEVILRCVPISNHLYFYWYRQILGQKVEFLVSFYNNEISEKSEIFDDQFSVERPDGSNFTLKIRSTKLEDSAMYFCASSLFPGNEQYFGPGTRLTVT.